The 26 T cell receptor beta chains presented below share a single source sample, sequenced in a study of cytomegalovirus exposure and HLA in healthy donors. In the PCR, 60 Vbeta and 13 Jbeta primers were used. Data came from immunoSEQ multiplex PCR; TCRdb stores just in-frame clones and leaves some out. The profile shows approximately 90,000 clones, roughly 74% of them singletons. Material: PBMCs. Receptors originate from a middle-aged man in good health and CMV-seronegative.

The J gene is TRBJ1-6, the V gene TRBV7-9; 8 nucleotides agree with TRBD1. The CDR3 consists of 16 residues. V shed 5 bases, J shed 10 bases, and the junction held 13 bases outside the gene matches. Germline CDR1 and CDR2: SEHNR and FQNEAQ (reference sequence). CDR3 DNA sequence: TGTGCCAGCAGCGACTGGACAGGGAGTGTAGGGTCACCCCTCCACTTT. Its protein is CASSDWTGSVGSPLHF.

V gene TRBV19 combines with J gene TRBJ2-7; possibly TRBD1 for D (6 bases). Trimming took off 2 bases at V and 5 bases at J, with 10 bases between the two ends. The V gene's germline CDR1 is LNHDA and CDR2 SQIVND (reference sequence). The CDR3 runs to 13 residues. The CDR3 region is CASSILQGNEQYF. The CDR3 region has the DNA TGTGCCAGTAGTATACTACAGGGCAACGAGCAGTACTTC.

A few counts support this clone. V usage is TRBV19 and J usage is TRBJ1-1, with 11 bases aligning to TRBD1. Germline loops: CDR1 LNHDA, CDR2 SQIVND (reference sequence). J gave up 8 bases and V 5 bases, and 1 base lay outside the gene matches. This CDR3 region has 12 residues. The CDR3 coding sequence is TGTGCCAGTAGTTGGACAGGGGGCGAAGCTTTCTTT. Translation: CASSWTGGEAFF.

This clone occurred a few times. V usage is TRBV13 and J usage is TRBJ2-4; 10 bases map to TRBD2. V trimming: 3 bases; J trimming: 4 bases; junction bases outside the gene matches: 6. Germline V gene sequence: CDR1 PRHDT, CDR2 FYEKMQ (reference sequence). The CDR3 length is 16 residues. The CDR3 reads CASSFEREGAKNIQYF. CDR3 nucleotides: TGTGCCAGCAGCTTTGAGCGGGAGGGGGCGAAAAACATTCAGTACTTC.

CDR3 amino acids: CASSSQGYEQYF. CDR3 bases: TGTGCCAGCAGTTCACAGGGGTACGAGCAGTACTTC. The chain carries TRBV6-1 and TRBJ2-7; 7 nucleotides line up with TRBD1. The CDR3 is made up of 12 amino acids. V shed 5 bases, J shed 4 bases, and the junction held 2 bases outside the gene matches. CDR1 is MNHNS, CDR2 SASEGT, per germline.

The chain has TRBV5-1 and TRBJ2-1; maybe TRBD2 (7 bases). The length of the CDR3 is 17 residues. Germline loops: CDR1 SGHRS, CDR2 YFSETQ. V lost 4 bases and J lost 2, with 19 bases in between. As DNA, the CDR3 is TGCGCCAGCAGCCCTCAGGGGACTACAGTTACCTACAATGAGCAGTTCTTC. Protein sequence: CASSPQGTTVTYNEQFF.

The J gene is TRBJ1-1, the V gene TRBV29-1; 7 bases are a match to TRBD1. CDR1 and CDR2 (germline): SQVTM, ANQGSEA. Trimming took 6 bases from V and 6 from J; bases not matched to a gene: 7. The CDR3 length is 12 residues. CDR3 protein: CSVATGEAEAFF. As DNA, the CDR3 is TGCAGCGTCGCAACAGGGGAGGCTGAAGCTTTCTTT.

V and J are TRBV4-2 and TRBJ2-5; 12 bases fit TRBD2. CDR3 length equals 16 residues. J was trimmed by 6 bases and V by 2 bases; bases with no gene match: 7. Germline lookup yields CDR1 LGHNA and CDR2 YNFKEQ. As DNA, the CDR3 is TGTGCCAGCAGCCAACTAGCGGGGGGGTTAGGGCAGACCCAGTACTTC. It encodes CASSQLAGGLGQTQYF.

The chain uses TRBV6-5 and TRBJ2-1; 7 bases line up with TRBD1. The CDR3 spans 15 residues. The germline V gene encodes CDR1 MNHEY and CDR2 SVGAGI. Trimming removed 5 bases from V and 7 bases from J; junction bases left unmatched: 11. The CDR3 coding sequence is TGTGCCAGCAGTATACGGACGACAGGGCGAAATGAGCAGTTCTTC. Amino acids: CASSIRTTGRNEQFF.

The V call is TRBV6-1, the J call TRBJ1-6, with unresolved D. The CDR3 is made up of 15 amino acids. V was clipped by 1 base and J by 10 bases, with 14 bases between them. Germline-derived CDR1 and CDR2 are MNHNS and SASEGT. CDR3 sequence (DNA): TGTGCCAGCAGTGAAGGGTCCGGTCCGGGGTCACCCCTCCACTTT. Translated, it gives CASSEGSGPGSPLHF.

The chain couples TRBV19 to TRBJ2-7; 13 bases map to TRBD2. This CDR3 has 15 residues. Germline loops: CDR1 LNHDA, CDR2 SQIVND (reference sequence). J lost 4 bases, V lost 1 base, and 1 base had no gene match. In nucleotides, the CDR3 is TGTGCCAGTAGTATAGGGACTAGCGGGAGTTACGAGCAGTACTTC. Residues: CASSIGTSGSYEQYF. The entire variable domain, with the rest obtained from reference TRBV19 and TRBJ2-7, is as follows: DGGITQSPKYLFRKEGQNVTLSCEQNLNHDAMYWYRQDPGQGLRLIYYSQIVNDFQKGDIAEGYSVSREKKESFPLTVTSAQKNPTAFYLCASSIGTSGSYEQYFGPGTRLTVT.

CDR3 protein: CASSSGTSGDTDTQYF. In DNA form, the CDR3 reads TGCGCCAGCAGCTCCGGGACTAGCGGGGACACAGATACGCAGTATTTT. The V call is TRBV5-1, the J call TRBJ2-3; TRBD2 matches at 13 bases. The CDR3 is 16 amino acids. CDR1 is SGHRS, CDR2 YFSETQ, per germline. V trimming: 3 bases; J trimming: 2 bases; junction bases outside the gene matches: 3.

A single count supports this clone. The chain carries TRBV11-2 and TRBJ2-1, with TRBD2 identical over 14 bases. V was clipped by 2 bases and J by 8 bases; unmatched bases: 2. The CDR3 is 15 amino acids. The germline CDR1 and CDR2 sequences are SGHAT and FQNNGV. The CDR3 sequence is CASSLMGLAGDEQFF. Here the CDR3 DNA reads TGTGCCAGCAGCTTAATGGGACTAGCGGGAGATGAGCAGTTCTTC.

This clone was counted a single time. The chain uses TRBV28 and TRBJ1-5; tentatively, D is TRBD1 (6 bases). CDR1 MDHEN and CDR2 SYDVKM come from the germline V gene. The CDR3 runs to 13 residues. Between the trimmed V and J ends, which lost 5 bases and 7 bases, there was a span of 12 bases. The CDR3 DNA reads TGTGCCAGCAGTCGGGACACGACACAGCCCCAGCATTTT. It specifies CASSRDTTQPQHF.

The gene calls are TRBV7-3 and TRBJ2-5; TRBD2 matches 10 bases. The germline V gene has CDR1 SGHTA and CDR2 FQGTGA. With 4 bases clipped from V and 5 bases from J, the junction kept 7 bases outside the gene matches. The CDR3 is 15 residues long. CDR3 DNA: TGTGCCAGCAGCTCCACGGGACTAGCGAGCGAGACCCAGTACTTC. It encodes CASSSTGLASETQYF.

The chain links TRBV13 to TRBJ2-5; weak D call: TRBD1 (7 bases). The V and J ends lost 3 bases and 5 bases respectively, with 13 bases between them. The germline V gene encodes CDR1 PRHDT and CDR2 FYEKMQ (reference sequence). The CDR3 is 14 amino acids. The CDR3 here is CASSLQGGAETQYF. DNA for the CDR3: TGTGCCAGCAGCTTGCAGGGGGGAGCGGAGACCCAGTACTTC.

The chain recombines TRBV5-1 with TRBJ2-1; 9 bases line up with TRBD1. CDR1 is SGHRS, CDR2 YFSETQ, per germline. J was trimmed by 4 bases and V by 4 bases; bases with no gene match: 6. The CDR3 has 15 amino acids. The chain's CDR3 is CASSAGQGGYNEQFF. CDR3 nucleotides: TGCGCCAGCAGCGCGGGACAGGGAGGGTACAATGAGCAGTTCTTC.

This chain joins TRBV11-2 and TRBJ2-7, with 10 bases fitting TRBD2. This CDR3 has 17 amino acids. The junction had 15 bases not matched to a gene; V was cut back by 5 bases and J by 5 bases. Germline V gene lookup returns CDR1 SGHAT and CDR2 FQNNGV. CDR3 bases: TGTGCCAGCAGCGGGGAAGGCGGGACTAGCGACATCGACGAGCAGTACTTC. Its protein product is CASSGEGGTSDIDEQYF.

V is TRBV28 and J is TRBJ2-7; 13 nucleotides line up with TRBD2. V dropped 6 bases and J dropped 6; count of bases not matched to a gene: 11. The CDR3 loop spans 16 amino acids. CDR1 and CDR2 (germline): MDHEN, SYDVKM. The DNA of the CDR3 is TGTGCCAGCAGCCTCAGCGGACTAGCGGGAGTTGGCGAGCAGTACTTC. Protein product: CASSLSGLAGVGEQYF.

This clone was seen only a few times. The chain recombines TRBV6-4 with TRBJ1-1; D unresolved. CDR3 length: 13 residues. Germline V gene lookup returns CDR1 MRHNA and CDR2 SNTAGT. V shed 5 bases and J shed 1 base, with 8 bases lying between them. CDR3: CASSLQENTEAFF. In DNA form, the CDR3 reads TGTGCCAGCAGTTTGCAGGAGAACACTGAAGCTTTCTTT.

This rearrangement joins TRBV28 to TRBJ2-7; TRBD1 matches at 12 bases. The CDR3 is made up of 17 amino acids. With 1 base clipped from V and 6 bases from J, the junction kept 10 bases outside the gene matches. Germline V gives CDR1 MDHEN, CDR2 SYDVKM. CDR3 residues: CASSLFSWGQGAGEQYF. The CDR3 DNA reads TGTGCCAGCAGTTTATTTTCTTGGGGACAGGGGGCTGGCGAGCAGTACTTC.

This rearrangement joins TRBV28 to TRBJ2-6; D is possibly TRBD1 (6 bases). Germline lookup yields CDR1 MDHEN and CDR2 SYDVKM. Trimming took 4 bases from V and 0 from J, leaving 16 bases between them. The CDR3 has 18 amino acids. The CDR3: CASSSTGQQFSGANVLTF. CDR3 in DNA: TGTGCCAGCAGTTCGACAGGACAACAATTCTCTGGGGCCAACGTCCTGACTTTC.

V is TRBV6-1 and J is TRBJ1-6, with D tentatively TRBD1 (5 bases). Germline assignment: CDR1 MNHNS and CDR2 SASEGT. V gave up 6 bases and J gave up 5 bases, with 11 bases separating them. The CDR3 loop spans 14 amino acids. The chain's CDR3 is CASRMGLDNSPLHF. The CDR3 DNA sequence: TGTGCCAGCAGGATGGGACTGGATAATTCACCCCTCCACTTT.

The V and J genes are TRBV28 and TRBJ2-1; no clear D gene. Germline V lookup: CDR1 MDHEN, CDR2 SYDVKM. The CDR3 covers 14 residues. V dropped 3 bases and J dropped 6 bases, with 12 bases sitting between them. The CDR3 loop is CASSFRSEGNEQFF. The DNA for the CDR3 is TGTGCCAGCAGTTTTCGGAGTGAAGGCAATGAGCAGTTCTTC.

This chain links TRBV28 with TRBJ1-5, with unresolved D. This CDR3 has 16 residues. Trimming took 5 bases from V and 0 from J, leaving 14 bases between them. Germline-derived CDR1 and CDR2 are MDHEN and SYDVKM. The CDR3 DNA is TGTGCCAGCAGTCTTCGAGGATCTTATAGCAATCAGCCCCAGCATTTT. As protein: CASSLRGSYSNQPQHF.

The rearrangement joins TRBV29-1 to TRBJ2-3, with 11 bases that match TRBD2. V trimming: 7 bases; J trimming: 5 bases; junction bases outside the gene matches: 5. This CDR3 region has 13 residues. Germline CDR1 is SQVTM and CDR2 is ANQGSEA. CDR3: CSATSGGRDTQYF. Here the CDR3 DNA reads TGCAGCGCCACTAGCGGGGGAAGAGATACGCAGTATTTT.